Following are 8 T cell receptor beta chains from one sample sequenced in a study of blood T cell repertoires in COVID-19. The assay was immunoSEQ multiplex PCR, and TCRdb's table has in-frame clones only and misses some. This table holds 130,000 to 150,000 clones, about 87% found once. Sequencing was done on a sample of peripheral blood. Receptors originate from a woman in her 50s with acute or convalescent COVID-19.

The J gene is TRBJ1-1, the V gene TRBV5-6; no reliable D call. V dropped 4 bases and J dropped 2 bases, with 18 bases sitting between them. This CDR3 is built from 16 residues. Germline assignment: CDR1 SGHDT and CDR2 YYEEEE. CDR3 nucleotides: TGTGCCAGCAGCCAAAGAGGGCACAGCCTTAACACTGAAGCTTTCTTT. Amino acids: CASSQRGHSLNTEAFF.

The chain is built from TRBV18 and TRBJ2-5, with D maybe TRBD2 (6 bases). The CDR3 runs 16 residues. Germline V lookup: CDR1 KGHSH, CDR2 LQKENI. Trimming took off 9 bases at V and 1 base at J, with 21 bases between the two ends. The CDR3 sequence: CASSAGPGLLQETQYF. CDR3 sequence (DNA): TGTGCCAGTTCCGCCGGTCCGGGACTCCTCCAAGAGACCCAGTACTTC.

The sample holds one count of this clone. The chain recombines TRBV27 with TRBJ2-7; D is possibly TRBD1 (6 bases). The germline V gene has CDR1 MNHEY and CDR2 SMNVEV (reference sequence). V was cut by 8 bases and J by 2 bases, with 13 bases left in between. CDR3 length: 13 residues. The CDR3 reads CASGWTEAYEQYF. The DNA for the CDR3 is TGTGCCAGCGGATGGACAGAGGCCTACGAGCAGTACTTC.

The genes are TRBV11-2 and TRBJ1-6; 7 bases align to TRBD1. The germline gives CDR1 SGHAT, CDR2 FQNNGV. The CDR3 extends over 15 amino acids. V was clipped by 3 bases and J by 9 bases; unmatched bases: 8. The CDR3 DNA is TGTGCCAGCAGCTTCCGAGGACAGGCCGGTTCACCCCTCCACTTT. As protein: CASSFRGQAGSPLHF.

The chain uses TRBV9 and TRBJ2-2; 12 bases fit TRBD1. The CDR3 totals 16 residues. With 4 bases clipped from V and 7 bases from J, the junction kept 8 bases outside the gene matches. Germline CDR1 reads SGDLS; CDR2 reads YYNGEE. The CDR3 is CASSLRDRGLVGELFF. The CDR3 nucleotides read TGTGCCAGCAGCTTACGGGACAGGGGGCTTGTCGGGGAGCTGTTTTTT.

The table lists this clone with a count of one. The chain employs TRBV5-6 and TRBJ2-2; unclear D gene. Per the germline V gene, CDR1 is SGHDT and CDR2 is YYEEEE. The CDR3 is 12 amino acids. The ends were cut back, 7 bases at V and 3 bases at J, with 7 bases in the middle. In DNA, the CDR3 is TGTGCCAGCGGCATTTACACCGGGGAGCTGTTTTTT. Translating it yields CASGIYTGELFF. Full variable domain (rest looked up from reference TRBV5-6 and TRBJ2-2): DAGVTQSPTHLIKTRGQQVTLRCSPKSGHDTVSWYQQALGQGPQFIFQYYEEEERQRGNFPDRFSGHQFPNYSSELNVNALLLGDSALYLCASGIYTGELFFGEGSRLTVL.

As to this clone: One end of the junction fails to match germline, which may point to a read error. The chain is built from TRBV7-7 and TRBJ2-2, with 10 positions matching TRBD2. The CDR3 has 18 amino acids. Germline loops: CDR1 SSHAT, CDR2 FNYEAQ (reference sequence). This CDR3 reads CASSSRTSGPPNTGELFF. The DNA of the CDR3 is TGTGCTAGCAGCTCCCGGACTAGCGGCCCCCCGAACACCGGGGAGCTGTTTTTT.

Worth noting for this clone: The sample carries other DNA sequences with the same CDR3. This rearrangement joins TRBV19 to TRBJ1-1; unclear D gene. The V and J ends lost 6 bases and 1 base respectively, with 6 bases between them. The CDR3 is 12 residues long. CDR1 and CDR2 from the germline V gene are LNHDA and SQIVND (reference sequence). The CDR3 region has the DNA TGTGCCAGTAGGACTGGGAACACTGAAGCTTTCTTT. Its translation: CASRTGNTEAFF.